There are a few counts of the clone carrying this T cell receptor beta chain. Its cognate antigen is unknown. TCRdb analysed the 5' RACE reads with MiXCR anew, one entry per CDR3 protein. In the table there are a few hundred thousand distinct CDR3 sequences, around 20% of which are singletons. The record originates from a study of CD8 T cells in ankylosing spondylitis. General study findings and limits: For ankylosing spondylitis blood, a TCR beta motif of 7 or 8 highly homologous variants appeared characteristic.

Trimming left V 1 base short and J 15 bases short, with 13 bases between. The CDR3 covers 12 residues. Germline lookup yields CDR1 SGHTA and CDR2 FQGNSA. Sequenced sample: blood, either unsorted or a sorted T cell fraction (not recorded which). This rearrangement joins TRBV7-2 to TRBJ2-4; D is unclear. This clonotype originated in a male donor with ankylosing spondylitis. The CDR3 is CASSLDSSDPYF. The CDR3 DNA sequence: TGTGCCAGCAGCTTAGATTCGAGCGATCCGTACTTC.